These 20 T cell receptor beta chains originate from one sample sequenced in a study of T cell responses to AZD1222 COVID-19 vaccine. Sequencing used immunoSEQ multiplex PCR; TCRdb keeps in-frame clones, though not all of them. The table has some 120,000 clones, roughly 93% seen once. Material: peripheral blood, obtained on day 0 of AZD1222 vaccination. The origin of the receptors is an adult in good health.

The chain is built from TRBV6-5 and TRBJ1-2; 7 bases are shared with TRBD1. Trimming cost V 8 bases and J 4 bases; bases outside gene matches: 7. This CDR3 has 13 residues. Per germline, CDR1 MNHEY and CDR2 SVGAGI. The CDR3 DNA reads TGTGCCAGCGACGGGACAGTGGGCTATGGCTACACCTTC. Translated, it gives CASDGTVGYGYTF.

This clone was recorded once. This chain links TRBV28 with TRBJ2-6, with D perhaps matching TRBD2 (5 bases). The CDR3 spans 15 residues. Trimming cost V 5 bases and J 1 base, with 9 bases left between them. CDR1 and CDR2 (germline): MDHEN, SYDVKM. The CDR3 region is CASSGSESGANVLTF. In DNA form, the CDR3 reads TGTGCCAGCAGTGGTAGCGAGTCTGGGGCCAACGTCCTGACTTTC.

The genes are TRBV2 and TRBJ1-1; weak D call: TRBD1 (5 bases). Between the trimmed V and J ends, which lost 4 bases and 8 bases, there was a span of 5 bases. Germline V CDR1 and CDR2: SNHLY, FYNNEI. The CDR3 has 10 residues. In nucleotides, the CDR3 is TGTGCCAGCAGTGGGGGGGAAGCTTTCTTT. This encodes CASSGGEAFF.

V gene TRBV5-1 combines with J gene TRBJ1-1; 8 bases line up with TRBD1. The CDR3 has 15 amino acids. The junction had 8 bases not matched to a gene; V was cut back by 7 bases and J by 0 bases. Germline V gene sequence: CDR1 SGHRS, CDR2 YFSETQ. CDR3 amino acids: CASHRTGNMNTEAFF. In DNA, the CDR3 is TGCGCCAGCCACAGGACAGGGAACATGAACACTGAAGCTTTCTTT.

This chain uses TRBV19 with TRBJ2-7; TRBD2 aligns across 12 bases. After removal of 10 bases from V and 5 bases from J, the junction contained 12 bases not matched to a gene. The CDR3 is made up of 15 amino acids. Germline loops: CDR1 LNHDA, CDR2 SQIVND (reference sequence). The DNA of the CDR3 is TGTGCCACTGGCCTCGGACTAGCGGGATACAACGAGCAGTACTTC. Translation gives CATGLGLAGYNEQYF.

The chain recombines TRBV6-5 with TRBJ1-3; D gene uncertain. Germline values: CDR1 MNHEY, CDR2 SVGAGI. Between the trimmed V and J ends, which lost 7 bases and 1 base, there was a span of 14 bases. This CDR3 has 15 amino acids. In DNA form, the CDR3 reads TGTGCCAGCAATCGTGAAGGGCTATCTGGAAACACCATATATTTT. It translates to CASNREGLSGNTIYF.

V is TRBV28 and J is TRBJ2-1, with TRBD2 matching 9 bases. The V gene end was trimmed by 6 bases and the J gene end by 7 bases; junction bases not matched to a gene: 4. This CDR3 has 13 amino acids. The germline gives CDR1 MDHEN, CDR2 SYDVKM. The CDR3 is CASRPGLANEQFF. In DNA form, the CDR3 reads TGTGCCAGCAGGCCGGGACTAGCAAATGAGCAGTTCTTC.

The chain joins TRBV6-5 to TRBJ2-7, with 8 bases matching TRBD1. V was pared by 0 bases and J by 6 bases, with 7 bases of the junction left unmatched. Germline V gene sequence: CDR1 MNHEY, CDR2 SVGAGI. The CDR3 has 15 residues. The CDR3 loop is CASSYSTRGRSEQYF. CDR3 coding DNA: TGTGCCAGCAGTTACTCTACCAGGGGGCGCTCCGAGCAGTACTTC.

The genes are TRBV7-9 and TRBJ1-1; TRBD1 aligns across 7 bases. Germline V gives CDR1 SEHNR, CDR2 FQNEAQ (reference sequence). The CDR3 loop spans 15 amino acids. With 5 bases clipped from V and 5 bases from J, the junction kept 11 bases outside the gene matches. The CDR3 region is CASSAAGTESTEAFF. The CDR3 bases are TGTGCCAGCAGCGCCGCCGGGACAGAAAGTACTGAAGCTTTCTTT.

V gene TRBV7-2 combines with J gene TRBJ2-3, with a tentative D call TRBD1 (5 bases). CDR1 and CDR2 from the germline V gene are SGHTA and FQGNSA. This CDR3 is 15 amino acids long. The V end lost 3 bases, the J end lost 4 bases, and 14 bases lay between the germline ends. CDR3 nucleotides: TGTGCCAGCAGCTTTACAGGACAAAGGGCAGATACGCAGTATTTT. As protein: CASSFTGQRADTQYF.

The genes are TRBV5-1 and TRBJ2-5; 7 positions match TRBD1. Germline trimming cut 3 bases from V and 3 bases from J; bases unmatched to any gene: 5. The CDR3 runs to 14 residues. Per germline, CDR1 SGHRS and CDR2 YFSETQ. Here the CDR3 reads CASSWAGTEETQYF. DNA of the CDR3: TGCGCCAGCAGCTGGGCCGGGACAGAAGAGACCCAGTACTTC.

CDR3 in amino acids: CASSEAFRIPNTEAFF. The CDR3, as DNA: TGTGCCAGCAGTGAAGCCTTTCGGATCCCGAACACTGAAGCTTTCTTT. The chain employs TRBV2 and TRBJ1-1; D is undetermined. This CDR3 region has 16 residues. Trimming shortened V by 0 bases and J by 1 base, and 12 bases separated the two germline ends. CDR1 and CDR2 from the germline V gene are SNHLY and FYNNEI.

Here the CDR3 DNA reads TGTGCCTGGAAGGACAGGGGCAATGAAAAACTGTTTTTT. It encodes CAWKDRGNEKLFF. The chain has TRBV30 and TRBJ1-4, with 9 bases that match TRBD1. The J segment lost 5 bases and the V segment lost 4 bases, leaving 2 bases of the junction unmatched. CDR1 and CDR2 (germline): GTSNPN, SVGIG (reference sequence). This CDR3 contains 13 residues.

The chain is built from TRBV9 and TRBJ2-7, with D possibly being TRBD1 (5 bases). V shed 4 bases and J shed 7 bases, with 18 bases lying between them. The CDR3 sequence is 14 residues long. The V gene's germline CDR1 is SGDLS and CDR2 YYNGEE. DNA of the CDR3: TGTGCCAGCAGCCATGGTGGCGGACAAACAGAGCAGTACTTC. It specifies CASSHGGGQTEQYF. Variable domain in full (rest from reference TRBV9 and TRBJ2-7): DSGVTQTPKHLITATGQRVTLRCSPRSGDLSVYWYQQSLDQGLQFLIQYYNGEERAKGNILERFSAQQFPDLHSELNLSSLELGDSALYFCASSHGGGQTEQYFGPGTRLTVT.

The sample holds one count of this clone. The CDR3 spells CASSYNNEQFF. As DNA, the CDR3 is TGTGCCAGCAGTTACAACAATGAGCAGTTCTTC. The chain is built from TRBV6-2 or TRBV6-3 and TRBJ2-1; D not certain. The V gene's germline CDR1 is MNHEY and CDR2 SVGEGT. V was shortened by 2 bases and J by 5 bases, with 1 base between the two germline ends. The CDR3 sequence is 11 residues long.

This clone was counted only a few times. J is TRBJ1-3 and V is TRBV3-1 (or the pseudogene TRBV3-2); a weak D match, TRBD1 (5 bases). The germline V and J ends were trimmed by 0 bases and 9 bases, with 15 bases remaining between them. Looked up from germline, CDR1 is LGHDT and CDR2 is YNNKEL (reference sequence). The CDR3 length is 15 residues. The CDR3, as DNA: TGTGCCAGCAGCCAAGATCAGGGAATGGGGACCACCATATATTTT. It yields the protein CASSQDQGMGTTIYF.

The CDR3 loop reads CASRRDIMNTEAFF. The CDR3 DNA reads as TGTGCCAGCCGCCGGGACATCATGAACACTGAAGCTTTCTTT. V usage is TRBV3-1 (or the pseudogene TRBV3-2) and J usage is TRBJ1-1, with D tentatively TRBD1 (6 bases). V lost 8 bases, J lost 0 bases, and 13 bases lay in between. The germline gives CDR1 LGHDT, CDR2 YNNKEL (reference sequence). CDR3 length: 14 amino acids.

This rearrangement joins TRBV30 to TRBJ1-1, with D uncertain. The CDR3 is 11 residues long. From germline, CDR1 is GTSNPN and CDR2 SVGIG (reference sequence). The V end lost 5 bases, the J end lost 5 bases, and 9 bases lay between the germline ends. CDR3 nucleotides: TGTGCCTGGGATCGGGGTACTGAAGCTTTCTTT. Its translation: CAWDRGTEAFF.

The CDR3: CASSEEAPYGYTF. CDR3 DNA: TGTGCCAGCAGTGAAGAGGCTCCGTATGGCTACACCTTC. The chain couples TRBV2 to TRBJ1-2; unclear D gene. Trimming removed 1 base at V and 5 bases at J, with 8 bases between. This CDR3 has 13 residues. The germline gives CDR1 SNHLY, CDR2 FYNNEI.

The V call is TRBV2, the J call TRBJ1-6; D possibly corresponds to TRBD1 (5 bases). V lost 6 bases and J 7 bases, leaving 13 bases between the germline ends. The CDR3 extends over 14 amino acids. Germline CDR1 SNHLY, CDR2 FYNNEI. The CDR3 DNA reads TGTGCCAGCAGGTCTCAGGGTAACAATTCACCCCTCCACTTT. Its protein product is CASRSQGNNSPLHF.